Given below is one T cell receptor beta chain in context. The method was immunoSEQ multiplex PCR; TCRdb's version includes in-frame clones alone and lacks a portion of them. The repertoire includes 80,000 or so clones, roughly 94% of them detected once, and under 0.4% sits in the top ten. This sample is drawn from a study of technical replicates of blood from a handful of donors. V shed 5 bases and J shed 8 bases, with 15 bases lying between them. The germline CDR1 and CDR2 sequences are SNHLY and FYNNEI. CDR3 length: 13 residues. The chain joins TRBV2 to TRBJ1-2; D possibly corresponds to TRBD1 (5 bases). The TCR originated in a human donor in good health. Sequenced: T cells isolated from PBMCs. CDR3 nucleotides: TGTGCCAGCAGTATACGCCAGGGTTCCGGCTACACCTTC. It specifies CASSIRQGSGYTF. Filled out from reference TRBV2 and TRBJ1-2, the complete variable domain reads EPEVTQTPSHQVTQMGQEVILRCVPISNHLYFYWYRQILGQKVEFLVSFYNNEISEKSEIFDDQFSVERPDGSNFTLKIRSTKLEDSAMYFCASSIRQGSGYTFGSGTRLTVV.